Described below is a single TCR beta chain sequence and its context. What it recognizes is unknown. The data belong to a study of blood T cells in healthy people across ages. Whole-study results and caveats: While age rose, TCR beta diversity per million T cells dropped in a roughly linear way. Relative to aged donors, long-lived donors carried more naive CD4+ cells and displayed higher diversity.

CDR1 DFQATT and CDR2 SNEGSKA come from the germline V gene (reference sequence). The CDR3 is 12 amino acids. The V end was cut by 6 bases, the J end by 7 bases, with 13 bases between. A second PCR of 7 to 11 cycles used a sample-barcoded 5' primer and a J-beta primer mix. TCRdb redid the calling of the 5' RACE reads with MiXCR, one entry per CDR3 protein. The sample lists 550,000 to 750,000 distinct CDR3 sequences; under 25% were seen once. This chain connects TRBV20-1 to TRBJ2-1; D is unresolved. Material: blood. This TCR derives from a man aged 70-80 years in good health. Written as DNA, the CDR3 is TGCAGTGCCCTTCTGGCGTTTAATGAGCAGTTCTTC. As protein: CSALLAFNEQFF.